The 16 T cell receptor beta chains presented below share a single source sample, sequenced in a study of blood T cell repertoires in COVID-19. Profiling relied on immunoSEQ multiplex PCR, and the TCRdb table lists in-frame clones only, not all of them. The sample includes 110,000 to 150,000 clones, around nine tenths of them seen just once. The specimen was peripheral blood. The receptors here all came from a human donor in a cohort sampled during active COVID-19.

V gene TRBV7-5 combines with J gene TRBJ2-3; the DNA was not used to check the table's D call, TRBD1. TRBV7-5 is classified as a pseudogene. CDR3 length equals 14 residues. CDR3 loop: CARSFRQGDIAQYF. The CDR3 DNA reads TGTGCCAGAAGCTTCAGACAGGGGGACATCGCGCAGTATTTT.

The rearrangement links TRBV2 to TRBJ1-4; TRBD1 aligns across 7 bases. The CDR3 length is 17 residues. With V trimmed by 3 bases and J by 14 bases, 21 bases remained unmatched. Germline CDR1 reads SNHLY; CDR2 reads FYNNEI. Written as DNA, the CDR3 is TGTGCCAGCAGTGATCGTCAGGCAAGGGACAGAGGCAGATCTCTGTTTTTT. It specifies CASSDRQARDRGRSLFF.

The genes are TRBV5-3 and TRBJ2-1; D perhaps matches TRBD1 (5 bases). TRBV5-3 is placed among ORFs of uncertain function. This CDR3 has 17 residues. V gave up 1 base and J gave up 8 bases, with 22 bases separating them. The CDR3: CARSLTGATNGIDEQFF. CDR3 DNA sequence: TGTGCCAGAAGCTTGACAGGAGCCACTAATGGAATAGATGAGCAGTTCTTC.

This rearrangement joins TRBV10-3 to TRBJ2-1; 7 bases are a match to TRBD2. The CDR3 covers 13 residues. The ends lost 6 bases at V and 6 bases at J; junction bases unmatched: 5. Germline CDR1 and CDR2: ENHRY and SYGVKD. CDR3 nucleotides: TGTGCCATCAGGGAAGGGAGGGGCAATGAGCAGTTCTTC. It yields the protein CAIREGRGNEQFF.

This rearrangement joins TRBV2 to TRBJ2-7, with TRBD2 as a possible D gene (7 bases). Germline V CDR1 and CDR2: SNHLY, FYNNEI. The CDR3 spans 13 residues. With 6 bases removed from V and 2 bases from J, the gap between germline ends came to 11 bases. The CDR3 loop reads CASRAGQAYEQYF. DNA for the CDR3: TGTGCCAGCAGAGCGGGACAAGCCTACGAGCAGTACTTC.

The rearrangement links TRBV10-2 to TRBJ1-2; D is unclear. Germline lookup yields CDR1 WSHSY and CDR2 SAAADI. The CDR3 is made up of 13 amino acids. The V end lost 5 bases, the J end lost 2 bases, and 9 bases lay between the germline ends. The CDR3 DNA reads TGCGCCAGCAGTCCTCTCCAGAACTATGGCTACACCTTC. Translating gives CASSPLQNYGYTF.

In this sample, this clone turned up a few times. The chain combines TRBV11-2 with TRBJ2-1, with no clear D. Germline CDR1 SGHAT, CDR2 FQNNGV. The CDR3 totals 13 residues. Trimming removed 0 bases from V and 14 bases from J, with 14 bases in between. The CDR3 reads CASSLDFATGKFF. CDR3 nucleotide sequence: TGTGCCAGCAGCTTAGATTTTGCGACTGGAAAGTTCTTC.

The chain has TRBV7-9 and TRBJ2-2, with TRBD1 matching over 8 bases. Germline CDR1 and CDR2: SEHNR and FQNEAQ (reference sequence). V shed 5 bases, J shed 6 bases, and the junction held 8 bases outside the gene matches. This CDR3 region has 15 residues. The CDR3 DNA follows: TGTGCCAGCAGCACCGACAGGGGTCCGCCCGGGGAGCTGTTTTTT. Translation gives CASSTDRGPPGELFF.

This chain uses TRBV7-2 with TRBJ2-3; 7 bases fit TRBD2. Germline CDR1 SGHTA, CDR2 FQGNSA. Germline trimming cut 1 base from V and 2 bases from J; bases unmatched to any gene: 6. This CDR3 contains 16 residues. The DNA of the CDR3 is TGTGCCAGCAGCTTAGAAGCGGGAATGATCACAGATACGCAGTATTTT. Protein product: CASSLEAGMITDTQYF.

The genes are TRBV27 and TRBJ1-5; D gene unclear. Germline lookup yields CDR1 MNHEY and CDR2 SMNVEV (reference sequence). V gave up 3 bases and J gave up 2 bases, with 5 bases separating them. This CDR3 has 13 amino acids. The CDR3, as DNA: TGTGCCAGCAGTTTTTCCGGCAATCAGCCCCAGCATTTT. Residues: CASSFSGNQPQHF.

The genes are TRBV5-1 and TRBJ2-3; TRBD2 matches 8 bases. The CDR3 has 16 amino acids. With 4 bases clipped from V and 6 bases from J, the junction kept 13 bases outside the gene matches. The germline V gene encodes CDR1 SGHRS and CDR2 YFSETQ. Here the CDR3 DNA reads TGCGCCAGCAGCCCCGGGGGGGGCGGAGGGCCGGATACGCAGTATTTT. This codes for CASSPGGGGGPDTQYF.

This chain connects TRBV28 to TRBJ2-1; D may be TRBD1 (5 bases). In germline, CDR1 is MDHEN, CDR2 SYDVKM. Between the trimmed V and J ends, which lost 1 base and 3 bases, there was a span of 10 bases. The CDR3 consists of 15 residues. The CDR3 is CASSLFQGDYNEQFF. The CDR3 DNA reads as TGTGCCAGCAGTTTATTCCAGGGCGACTACAATGAGCAGTTCTTC.

This clone came up once. The chain has TRBV28 and TRBJ2-2, with 7 bases identical to TRBD1. Germline V gives CDR1 MDHEN, CDR2 SYDVKM. CDR3 length: 16 residues. V trimming: 6 bases; J trimming: 7 bases; junction bases outside the gene matches: 14. The CDR3 coding sequence is TGTGCCAGCAGAGGAACAGGGGATGCTAGGAGCGGGGAGCTGTTTTTT. This sequence encodes CASRGTGDARSGELFF.

The rearrangement links TRBV30 to TRBJ1-1; possibly TRBD1 for D (5 bases). The V end was cut by 5 bases, the J end by 1 base, with 5 bases between. The CDR3 sequence is 11 residues long. CDR1 and CDR2 (germline): GTSNPN, SVGIG (reference sequence). This CDR3 reads CAWGQNTEAFF. CDR3 coding DNA: TGTGCCTGGGGACAGAACACTGAAGCTTTCTTT.

The CDR3 sequence: CASSESGRGSSPLHF. The CDR3 DNA follows: TGTGCCAGCAGTGAATCTGGCAGGGGAAGTTCACCCCTCCACTTT. The V call is TRBV25-1, the J call TRBJ1-6; D is perhaps TRBD1 (6 bases). Germline V CDR1 and CDR2: MGHDK, SYGVNS. The V gene lost 1 base and the J gene lost 9 bases, with 13 bases spanning the gap. This CDR3 comprises 15 residues.

This clone was observed a few times. The gene calls are TRBV29-1 and TRBJ1-3; perhaps TRBD1 as D (5 bases). The V gene lost 6 bases and the J gene lost 2 bases, with 8 bases spanning the gap. CDR1 and CDR2 from the germline V gene are SQVTM and ANQGSEA. This CDR3 has 12 residues. CDR3 residues: CSVRQTGNTIYF. In DNA, the CDR3 is TGCAGCGTAAGACAGACTGGAAACACCATATATTTT.